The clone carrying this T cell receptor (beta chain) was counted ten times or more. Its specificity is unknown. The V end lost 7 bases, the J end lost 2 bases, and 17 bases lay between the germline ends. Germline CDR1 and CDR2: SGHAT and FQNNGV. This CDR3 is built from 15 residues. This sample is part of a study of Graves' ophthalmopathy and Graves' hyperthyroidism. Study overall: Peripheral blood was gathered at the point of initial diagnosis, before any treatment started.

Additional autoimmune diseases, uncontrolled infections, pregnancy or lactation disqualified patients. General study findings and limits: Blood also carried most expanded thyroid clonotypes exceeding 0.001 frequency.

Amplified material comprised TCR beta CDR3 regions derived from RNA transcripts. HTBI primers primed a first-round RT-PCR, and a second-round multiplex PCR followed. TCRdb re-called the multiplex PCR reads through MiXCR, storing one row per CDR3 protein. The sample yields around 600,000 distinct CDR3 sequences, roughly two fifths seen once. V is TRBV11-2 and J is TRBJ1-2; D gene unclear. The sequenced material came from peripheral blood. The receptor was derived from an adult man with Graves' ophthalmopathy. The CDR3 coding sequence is TGTGCCAGCACCCTCGGACCCAGATCCAACTATGGCTACACCTTC. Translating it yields CASTLGPRSNYGYTF. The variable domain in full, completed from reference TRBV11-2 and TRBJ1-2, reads EAGVAQSPRYKIIEKRQSVAFWCNPISGHATLYWYQQILGQGPKLLIQFQNNGVVDDSQLPKDRFSAERLKGVDSTLKIQPAKLEDSAVYLCASTLGPRSNYGYTFGSGTRLTVV.